This T cell receptor beta chain derives from a study of blood T cell repertoires in COVID-19. V shed 2 bases and J 4 bases; nucleotides not matched to a gene: 8. The CDR3 has 16 amino acids. Germline CDR1 reads SEHNR; CDR2 reads FQNEAQ (reference sequence). Profiled with immunoSEQ multiplex PCR; TCRdb holds only in-frame clones, not every one. This table has 200,000 or so clones, approximately 88% appearing once. This clone was picked up a small number of times. Enrollees, about 18 to 89 years old, lived in 24 US areas. In Cohort 3, a recovered donor had either two negative PCRs, clearance, or symptom resolution.

The source material was PBMCs or T cells enriched from blood (not recorded which). The TCR sequence derives from a woman between 18 and 30 years old who had recovered from COVID-19. The rearrangement links TRBV7-9 to TRBJ1-2; 9 nucleotides match TRBD1. CDR3 residues: CASSLTDRGWSYGYTF. The CDR3 coding sequence is TGTGCCAGCAGCTTAACGGACAGGGGATGGAGCTATGGCTACACCTTC.